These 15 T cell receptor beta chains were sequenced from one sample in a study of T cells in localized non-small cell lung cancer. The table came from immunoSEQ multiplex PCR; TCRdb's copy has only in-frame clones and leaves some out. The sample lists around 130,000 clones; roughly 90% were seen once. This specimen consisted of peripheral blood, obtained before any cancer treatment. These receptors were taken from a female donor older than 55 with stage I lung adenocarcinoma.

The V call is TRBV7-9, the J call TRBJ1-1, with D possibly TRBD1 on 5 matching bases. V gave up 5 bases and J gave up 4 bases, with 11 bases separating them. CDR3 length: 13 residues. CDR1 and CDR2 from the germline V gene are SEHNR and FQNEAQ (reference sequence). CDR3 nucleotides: TGTGCCAGCAGCCTCAGGGTAGGCACTGAAGCTTTCTTT. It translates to CASSLRVGTEAFF.

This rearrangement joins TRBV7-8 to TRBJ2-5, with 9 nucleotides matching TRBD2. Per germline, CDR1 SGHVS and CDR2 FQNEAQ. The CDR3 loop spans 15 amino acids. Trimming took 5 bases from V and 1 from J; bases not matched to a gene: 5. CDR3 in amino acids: CASSIRTSVQETQYF. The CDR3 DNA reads TGTGCCAGCAGCATCCGGACTAGCGTCCAAGAGACCCAGTACTTC.

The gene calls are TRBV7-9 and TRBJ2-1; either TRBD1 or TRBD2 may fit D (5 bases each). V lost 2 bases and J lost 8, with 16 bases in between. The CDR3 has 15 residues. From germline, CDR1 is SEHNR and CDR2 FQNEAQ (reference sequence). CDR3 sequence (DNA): TGTGCCAGCAGCTTATATTCAAGTCAGGGAGATGAGCAGTTCTTC. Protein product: CASSLYSSQGDEQFF.

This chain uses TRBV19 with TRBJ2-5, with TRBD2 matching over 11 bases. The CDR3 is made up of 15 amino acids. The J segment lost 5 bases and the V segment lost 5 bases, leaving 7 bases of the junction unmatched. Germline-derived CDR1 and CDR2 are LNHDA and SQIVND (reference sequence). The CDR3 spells CASSPLAGGGETQYF. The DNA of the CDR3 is TGTGCCAGTAGTCCTCTAGCGGGAGGAGGTGAGACCCAGTACTTC.

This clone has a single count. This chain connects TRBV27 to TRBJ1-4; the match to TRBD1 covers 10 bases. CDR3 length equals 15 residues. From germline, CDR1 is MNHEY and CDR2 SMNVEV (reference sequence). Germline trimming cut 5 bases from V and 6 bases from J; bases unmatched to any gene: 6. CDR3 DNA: TGTGCCAGCAGTATCCTCGGGACAGGGGATGAAAAACTGTTTTTT. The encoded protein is CASSILGTGDEKLFF.

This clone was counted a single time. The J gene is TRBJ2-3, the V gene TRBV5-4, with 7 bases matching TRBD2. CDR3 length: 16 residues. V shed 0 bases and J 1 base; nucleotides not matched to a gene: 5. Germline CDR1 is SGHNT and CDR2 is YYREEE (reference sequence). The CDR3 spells CASSLVAGVGTDTQYF. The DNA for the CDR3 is TGTGCCAGCAGCTTGGTGGCGGGAGTGGGCACAGATACGCAGTATTTT.

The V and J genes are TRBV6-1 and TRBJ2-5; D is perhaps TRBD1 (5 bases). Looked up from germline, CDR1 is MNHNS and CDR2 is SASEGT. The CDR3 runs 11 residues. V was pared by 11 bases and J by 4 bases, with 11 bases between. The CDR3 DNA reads TGTGCCTGTGTAGGGGTAGAGACCCAGTACTTC. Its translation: CACVGVETQYF.

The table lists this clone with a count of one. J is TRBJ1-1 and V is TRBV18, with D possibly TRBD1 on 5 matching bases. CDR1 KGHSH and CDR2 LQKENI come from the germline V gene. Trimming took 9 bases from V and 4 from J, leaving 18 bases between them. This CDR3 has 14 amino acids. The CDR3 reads CASRGAGPGTEAFF. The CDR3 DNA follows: TGTGCCAGTCGCGGGGCGGGCCCGGGCACTGAAGCTTTCTTT.

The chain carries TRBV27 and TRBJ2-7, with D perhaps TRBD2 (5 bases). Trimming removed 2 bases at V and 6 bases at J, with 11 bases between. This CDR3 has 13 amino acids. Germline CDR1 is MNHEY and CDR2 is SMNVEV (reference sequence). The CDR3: CASSLGSWGEQYF. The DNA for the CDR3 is TGTGCCAGCAGTTTAGGGAGCTGGGGCGAGCAGTACTTC.

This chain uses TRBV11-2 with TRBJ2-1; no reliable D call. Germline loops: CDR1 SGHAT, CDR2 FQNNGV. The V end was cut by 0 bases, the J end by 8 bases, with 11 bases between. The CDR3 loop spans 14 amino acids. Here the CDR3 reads CASSLDAKGYEQFF. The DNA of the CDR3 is TGTGCCAGCAGCTTAGACGCTAAGGGTTATGAGCAGTTCTTC.

In DNA, the CDR3 is TGCGCCAGCAGCTTAACCGGGACTAGCGGGATGTCCCCCCAGGATGAGCAGTTCTTC. This translates into CASSLTGTSGMSPQDEQFF. The V call is TRBV5-1, the J call TRBJ2-1; 13 bases align to TRBD2. The CDR3 runs to 19 residues. CDR1 is SGHRS and CDR2 is YFSETQ in the germline V gene. Losses at the gene ends were 2 bases for V and 8 bases for J; bases not matched to a gene: 16.

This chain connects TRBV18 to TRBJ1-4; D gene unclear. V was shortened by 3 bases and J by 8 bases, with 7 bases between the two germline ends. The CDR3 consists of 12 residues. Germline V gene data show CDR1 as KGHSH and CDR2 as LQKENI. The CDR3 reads CASSPGAEKLFF. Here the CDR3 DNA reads TGTGCCAGCTCACCTGGTGCGGAAAAACTGTTTTTT. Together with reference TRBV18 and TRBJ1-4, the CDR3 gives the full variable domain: NAGVMQNPRHLVRRRGQEARLRCSPMKGHSHVYWYRQLPEEGLKFMVYLQKENIIDESGMPKERFSAEFPKEGPSILRIQQVVRGDSAAYFCASSPGAEKLFFGSGTQLSVL.

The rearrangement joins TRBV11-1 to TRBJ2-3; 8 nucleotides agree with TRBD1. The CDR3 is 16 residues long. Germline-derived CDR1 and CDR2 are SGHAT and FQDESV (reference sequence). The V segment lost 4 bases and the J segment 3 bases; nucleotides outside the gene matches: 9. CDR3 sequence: CASSSSGQGRTDTQYF. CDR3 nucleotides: TGTGCCAGCAGCTCTTCCGGACAGGGAAGAACAGATACGCAGTATTTT. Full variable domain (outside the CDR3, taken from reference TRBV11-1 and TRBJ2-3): EAEVAQSPRYKITEKSQAVAFWCDPISGHATLYWYRQILGQGPELLVQFQDESVVDDSQLPKDRFSAERLKGVDSTLKIQPAELGDSAMYLCASSSSGQGRTDTQYFGPGTRLTVL.

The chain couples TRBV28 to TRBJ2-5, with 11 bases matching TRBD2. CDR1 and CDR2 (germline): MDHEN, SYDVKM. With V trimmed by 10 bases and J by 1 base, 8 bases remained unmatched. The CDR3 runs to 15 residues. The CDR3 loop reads CATRGTSGVQETQYF. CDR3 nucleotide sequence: TGTGCCACCAGGGGGACTAGCGGAGTCCAAGAGACCCAGTACTTC. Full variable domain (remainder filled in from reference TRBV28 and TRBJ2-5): DVKVTQSSRYLVKRTGEKVFLECVQDMDHENMFWYRQDPGLGLRLIYFSYDVKMKEKGDIPEGYSVSREKKERFSLILESASTNQTSMYLCATRGTSGVQETQYFGPGTRLLVL.

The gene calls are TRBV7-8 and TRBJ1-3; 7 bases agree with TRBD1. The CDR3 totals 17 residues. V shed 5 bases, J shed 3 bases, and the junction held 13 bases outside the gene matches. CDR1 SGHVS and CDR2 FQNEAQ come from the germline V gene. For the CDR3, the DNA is TGTGCCAGCAGCGATCTTCTATTTACAGGGGATGGAAACACCATATATTTT. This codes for CASSDLLFTGDGNTIYF.